These T cell receptor beta chains were read from a single sample in a study of T cell responses to AZD1222 COVID-19 vaccine. Clones were sequenced by immunoSEQ multiplex PCR, and TCRdb holds only the in-frame ones, with some missing. The table shows 100,000 to 150,000 clones, with around 90% occurring only once. Source: peripheral blood, taken 28 days after the second AZD1222 dose. The receptors stem from an adult who received the AZD1222 COVID-19 vaccine. Each CDR3 is given with its conserved first and last residue. Each record gives: CDR3 DNA, CDR3 protein, clone size, V gene, J gene, D gene. A D gene is named only where the DNA matches it firmly. Not all rows give a size; the values are once, few, many and, for expanded clones, a class.

cdr3_nt: TGTACCGTCGGGCGAACCTACGAGCAGTACTTC
cdr3_aa: CTVGRTYEQYF
clone_size: .
v_call: TRBV6-5
j_call: TRBJ2-7
d_call: .

cdr3_nt: TGTGCCAGCAGCGCCTCCCAGGGCTTTACGCAGTATTTT
cdr3_aa: CASSASQGFTQYF
clone_size: .
v_call: TRBV27
j_call: TRBJ2-3
d_call: .

cdr3_nt: TGTGCCAGCAGCCGAACATCGGCCGGGACAGGGACCCACGAGCAGTACTTC
cdr3_aa: CASSRTSAGTGTHEQYF
clone_size: .
v_call: TRBV4-2
j_call: TRBJ2-7
d_call: TRBD1

cdr3_nt: TGTGCCAGCAGCGTGACTAGCGGGAGTCAGGCCGATACGCAGTATTTT
cdr3_aa: CASSVTSGSQADTQYF
clone_size: .
v_call: TRBV5-6
j_call: TRBJ2-3
d_call: TRBD2

cdr3_nt: TGTGCCAGCGGCCGTGGTCCGCAAGAGACCCAGTACTTC
cdr3_aa: CASGRGPQETQYF
clone_size: .
v_call: TRBV19
j_call: TRBJ2-5
d_call: .

cdr3_nt: TGTGCCAGCAGCCAAGATCGGCAGGAGCAGTACTTC
cdr3_aa: CASSQDRQEQYF
clone_size: .
v_call: TRBV3-1/TRBV3-2
j_call: TRBJ2-7
d_call: .

cdr3_nt: TGTGCCAGCACTCAGACGGGTTTGGGAGGCTACACCTTC
cdr3_aa: CASTQTGLGGYTF
clone_size: .
v_call: TRBV5-6
j_call: TRBJ1-2
d_call: .

cdr3_nt: TGTGCCAGCAGCTTAGACCTTGGACTTTACAATGAGCAGTTCTTC
cdr3_aa: CASSLDLGLYNEQFF
clone_size: .
v_call: TRBV7-2
j_call: TRBJ2-1
d_call: .

cdr3_nt: TGTGCCAGCAGCCTGGCGGGGGAGAGCACAGATACGCAGTATTTT
cdr3_aa: CASSLAGESTDTQYF
clone_size: .
v_call: TRBV4-2
j_call: TRBJ2-3
d_call: TRBD2

cdr3_nt: TGTGCCAGCAGTTACTCGGGGTCTACTAATGAAAAACTGTTTTTT
cdr3_aa: CASSYSGSTNEKLFF
clone_size: .
v_call: TRBV6-6
j_call: TRBJ1-4
d_call: .

cdr3_nt: TGCGCCAGCAGCCAAGATTGGGGCACCATATATTTT
cdr3_aa: CASSQDWGTIYF
clone_size: .
v_call: TRBV4-1
j_call: TRBJ1-3
d_call: .

cdr3_nt: TGTGCCAGCAGTTACGGGCAAAGCTATGGCTACACCTTC
cdr3_aa: CASSYGQSYGYTF
clone_size: .
v_call: TRBV6-5
j_call: TRBJ1-2
d_call: .

cdr3_nt: TGTGCCAGCAGCTCCCCCCCCGGGATGTATGGCTACACCTTC
cdr3_aa: CASSSPPGMYGYTF
clone_size: .
v_call: TRBV9
j_call: TRBJ1-2
d_call: .

cdr3_nt: TGTGCCAGCAGTCAACAGGGCTACGAGCAGTACTTC
cdr3_aa: CASSQQGYEQYF
clone_size: .
v_call: TRBV6-5
j_call: TRBJ2-7
d_call: .

cdr3_nt: TGTGCCAGCAGGGAAAGAGAGCCGGGCCCCGGAAATGAAAAACTGTTTTTT
cdr3_aa: CASREREPGPGNEKLFF
clone_size: .
v_call: TRBV6-1
j_call: TRBJ1-4
d_call: .

cdr3_nt: TGTGCCTGGAGTCCTGGGGGTATTCAGCCCCAGCATTTT
cdr3_aa: CAWSPGGIQPQHF
clone_size: .
v_call: TRBV30
j_call: TRBJ1-5
d_call: .

cdr3_nt: TGCGCCAGCAGCTCCACAGGGTCCTATGGCTACACCTTC
cdr3_aa: CASSSTGSYGYTF
clone_size: once
v_call: TRBV5-1
j_call: TRBJ1-2
d_call: .

cdr3_nt: TGTGCCAGCAGCCCGGGGACAGGCCTAGCCAAAAACATTCAGTACTTC
cdr3_aa: CASSPGTGLAKNIQYF
clone_size: .
v_call: TRBV9
j_call: TRBJ2-4
d_call: TRBD1

cdr3_nt: TGTGCCACTACGCCGGGGACAGGACGGTCTAGACGAGAAAAACTGTTTTTT
cdr3_aa: CATTPGTGRSRREKLFF
clone_size: .
v_call: TRBV15
j_call: TRBJ1-4
d_call: TRBD1

cdr3_nt: TGTGCCAGTACCCCTCAGGCAGGGGGCAGCACCGGGGAGCTGTTTTTT
cdr3_aa: CASTPQAGGSTGELFF
clone_size: .
v_call: TRBV19
j_call: TRBJ2-2
d_call: TRBD1

cdr3_nt: TGTGCCAGCAGCAAGGGACAGAACTATGGCTACACCTTC
cdr3_aa: CASSKGQNYGYTF
clone_size: .
v_call: TRBV6-6
j_call: TRBJ1-2
d_call: TRBD1

cdr3_nt: TGTGCCAGCAGCCGACTAGCGGAAAACAATGAGCAGTTCTTC
cdr3_aa: CASSRLAENNEQFF
clone_size: .
v_call: TRBV9
j_call: TRBJ2-1
d_call: TRBD2

cdr3_nt: TGTGCCAGCAGACAGTGGCAGAGCAATCAGCCCCAGCATTTT
cdr3_aa: CASRQWQSNQPQHF
clone_size: .
v_call: TRBV27
j_call: TRBJ1-5
d_call: .

cdr3_nt: TGTGCCAGCAGTTTAGCCAACCCGACTAGCACAGATACGCAGTATTTT
cdr3_aa: CASSLANPTSTDTQYF
clone_size: .
v_call: TRBV27
j_call: TRBJ2-3
d_call: .

cdr3_nt: TGTGCCATCAGGTCCGGGACTAGCGGGAGGGCCAACACAGATACGCAGTATTTT
cdr3_aa: CAIRSGTSGRANTDTQYF
clone_size: .
v_call: TRBV10-3
j_call: TRBJ2-3
d_call: TRBD2

cdr3_nt: TGTGCCAGCTCACAACTGACAGGGAAGAATAATTCACCCCTCCACTTT
cdr3_aa: CASSQLTGKNNSPLHF
clone_size: .
v_call: TRBV18
j_call: TRBJ1-6
d_call: TRBD1

cdr3_nt: TGTGCCAGCTCACTCCTGGGACAGGGGGGAAGGACTGGGGCCAACGTCCTGACTTTC
cdr3_aa: CASSLLGQGGRTGANVLTF
clone_size: .
v_call: TRBV18
j_call: TRBJ2-6
d_call: TRBD1

cdr3_nt: TGTGCCAGCTCAGCAGGGGGCGGCTATGGCTACACCTTC
cdr3_aa: CASSAGGGYGYTF
clone_size: .
v_call: TRBV18
j_call: TRBJ1-2
d_call: TRBD1

cdr3_nt: TGTGCCAGCAGCCATGGCAGGGGCGGTTCCTACGAGCAGTACTTC
cdr3_aa: CASSHGRGGSYEQYF
clone_size: .
v_call: TRBV27
j_call: TRBJ2-7
d_call: .

cdr3_nt: TGTGCCTGGATCATTCCGGGACACTATAATTCACCCCTCCACTTT
cdr3_aa: CAWIIPGHYNSPLHF
clone_size: .
v_call: TRBV30
j_call: TRBJ1-6
d_call: .

cdr3_nt: TGTGCCAGCAGCCAAGGGTTCGGGACTAGCGGATACAATGAGCAGTTCTTC
cdr3_aa: CASSQGFGTSGYNEQFF
clone_size: .
v_call: TRBV3-1/TRBV3-2
j_call: TRBJ2-1
d_call: TRBD2

cdr3_nt: TGTGCCGTTAGCAGGGACGGAGACGTCCTGACTTTC
cdr3_aa: CAVSRDGDVLTF
clone_size: .
v_call: TRBV24-1
j_call: TRBJ2-6
d_call: .

cdr3_nt: TGTGCCATCAGAATAGGCCGCTTAACCACAGATACGCAGTATTTT
cdr3_aa: CAIRIGRLTTDTQYF
clone_size: .
v_call: TRBV10-3
j_call: TRBJ2-3
d_call: .

cdr3_nt: TGTGCCACCTTGTCTGCCAATGAGCAGTTCTTC
cdr3_aa: CATLSANEQFF
clone_size: .
v_call: TRBV2
j_call: TRBJ2-1
d_call: .